The 28 T cell receptor beta chains given below trace back to one sample, sequenced in a study of beta chain features in type 1 diabetes. The sequenced template was cDNA made from the entire isolated RNA. The assay was immunoSEQ multiplex PCR, and TCRdb's table has in-frame clones only and misses some. The repertoire holds a few hundred thousand clones, with 30% as singletons. The material sequenced was naive CD4+ T cells from blood. The receptors originated from a man between 18 and 35 years old in good health.

This clone occurred a few times. V and J are TRBV2 and TRBJ2-3, with D tentatively TRBD2 (6 bases). Germline V CDR1 and CDR2: SNHLY, FYNNEI. This CDR3 spans 17 amino acids. The V end was cut by 4 bases, the J end by 2 bases, with 19 bases between. CDR3 in amino acids: CASSGGVRGYNTDTQYF. CDR3 sequence (DNA): TGTGCCAGCAGTGGTGGAGTGCGGGGCTACAACACAGATACGCAGTATTTT.

The J gene is TRBJ2-5, the V gene TRBV29-1, with a possible D match to TRBD1 (6 bases). With 4 bases removed from V and 1 base from J, the gap between germline ends came to 16 bases. Germline CDR1 is SQVTM and CDR2 is ANQGSEA. The CDR3 covers 15 residues. The CDR3, as DNA: TGCAGCGTTGTTCGGCAGGGGAACGTCCAAGAGACCCAGTACTTC. Its protein product is CSVVRQGNVQETQYF.

The rearrangement links TRBV19 to TRBJ1-4; D gene ambiguous. CDR1 is LNHDA, CDR2 SQIVND, per germline (reference sequence). CDR3 length equals 11 residues. The ends were cut back, 7 bases at V and 8 bases at J, with 8 bases in the middle. CDR3 sequence reads: CASTRGEKLFF. In DNA, the CDR3 is TGTGCCAGTACTAGAGGGGAAAAACTGTTTTTT.

Points on this clone: The same CDR3 is also encoded by other DNA sequences in this sample. This rearrangement joins TRBV29-1 to TRBJ2-5; weak D call: TRBD2 (6 bases). Germline values: CDR1 SQVTM, CDR2 ANQGSEA. V was trimmed by 6 bases and J by 2 bases, leaving 13 bases between them. The CDR3 runs 13 residues. CDR3 in amino acids: CSVGRGTQETQYF. As DNA, the CDR3 is TGCAGCGTGGGGCGCGGGACGCAAGAGACCCAGTACTTC.

The J gene is TRBJ2-6, the V gene TRBV7-9; TRBD1 might be the D (5 bases). Trimming took off 8 bases at V and 0 bases at J, with 14 bases between the two ends. CDR3 length: 16 amino acids. Germline-derived CDR1 and CDR2 are SEHNR and FQNEAQ (reference sequence). CDR3 nucleotides: TGTGCCAGCTCCGCGCAGGGAAGCTCTGGGGCCAACGTCCTGACTTTC. Protein sequence: CASSAQGSSGANVLTF. The whole variable domain, filled in from reference TRBV7-9 and TRBJ2-6, reads DTGVSQNPRHKITKRGQNVTFRCDPISEHNRLYWYRQTLGQGPEFLTYFQNEAQLEKSRLLSDRFSAERPKGSFSTLEIQRTEQGDSAMYLCASSAQGSSGANVLTFGAGSRLTVL.

V gene TRBV10-3 combines with J gene TRBJ2-7; D is ambiguous. The CDR3 has 13 residues. The V gene lost 3 bases and the J gene lost 3 bases, with 9 bases spanning the gap. The germline gives CDR1 ENHRY, CDR2 SYGVKD. This CDR3 reads CAISEGRDYEQYF. CDR3 coding DNA: TGTGCCATCAGTGAAGGCAGAGACTACGAGCAGTACTTC.

This clone was observed a handful of times. The chain combines TRBV29-1 with TRBJ1-2; D unclear. This CDR3 is 12 amino acids long. Trimming removed 6 bases at V and 5 bases at J, with 13 bases between. Germline CDR1 SQVTM, CDR2 ANQGSEA. Written as DNA, the CDR3 is TGCAGCGTAACAAACGCCGTATATGGCTACACCTTC. Protein: CSVTNAVYGYTF.

The genes are TRBV20-1 and TRBJ2-3; D is uncertain. Trimming removed 2 bases from V and 6 bases from J, with 6 bases in between. The CDR3 runs to 11 residues. Germline V lookup: CDR1 DFQATT, CDR2 SNEGSKA (reference sequence). CDR3 protein: CSARTKDTQYF. The CDR3 bases are TGCAGTGCTAGAACAAAGGATACGCAGTATTTT.

In its sample, this clone was seen a few times. The genes are TRBV29-1 and TRBJ2-3, with 8 nucleotides matching TRBD1. Germline-derived CDR1 and CDR2 are SQVTM and ANQGSEA. This CDR3 comprises 15 residues. The ends lost 1 base at V and 4 bases at J; junction bases unmatched: 7. The CDR3 loop reads CSVEARTGFADTQYF. The CDR3 DNA reads TGCAGCGTTGAAGCGCGGACAGGGTTCGCAGATACGCAGTATTTT.

This clone was seen a handful of times. This rearrangement joins TRBV15 to TRBJ1-5, with a possible D match to TRBD1 (5 bases). Deletions cut 4 bases from V and 10 bases from J, with 23 bases between. CDR1 is LNHNV and CDR2 is YYDKDF in the germline V gene (reference sequence). There are 16 residues in the CDR3. Written as DNA, the CDR3 is TGTGCCACCAGCATCGTCCTCCGGGACCACAGAGGTCCCCAGCATTTT. Protein product: CATSIVLRDHRGPQHF.

This clone was seen only a few times. The chain has TRBV29-1 and TRBJ2-2, with TRBD1 matching over 8 bases. The germline V gene has CDR1 SQVTM and CDR2 ANQGSEA. J gave up 3 bases and V 4 bases, and 4 bases lay outside the gene matches. The CDR3 is 14 amino acids. The CDR3 here is CSVVRTGYTGELFF. The CDR3 region has the DNA TGCAGCGTTGTTAGGACAGGGTACACCGGGGAGCTGTTTTTT.

This chain links TRBV30 with TRBJ1-5; the match to TRBD1 covers 7 bases. This CDR3 region has 15 residues. The germline gives CDR1 GTSNPN, CDR2 SVGIG (reference sequence). V lost 0 bases, J lost 0 bases, and 2 bases stayed unmatched. The CDR3 region is CAWSVGTVSNQPQHF. CDR3 sequence (DNA): TGTGCCTGGAGTGTCGGGACAGTTAGCAATCAGCCCCAGCATTTT.

The chain uses TRBV5-4 and TRBJ2-2, with 13 bases fitting TRBD2. Germline trimming cut 5 bases from V and 6 bases from J; bases unmatched to any gene: 4. The CDR3 extends over 15 amino acids. Per germline, CDR1 SGHNT and CDR2 YYREEE (reference sequence). CDR3 DNA sequence: TGTGCCAGCAGACAAGGACTAGCGGGAGCCGGGGAGCTGTTTTTT. Its translation: CASRQGLAGAGELFF.

In its sample, this clone was seen a few times. The chain carries TRBV29-1 and TRBJ1-2; D not certain. Between the trimmed V and J ends, which lost 6 bases and 3 bases, there was a span of 11 bases. CDR3 length equals 12 residues. Germline-derived CDR1 and CDR2 are SQVTM and ANQGSEA. CDR3 DNA: TGCAGCGTAACCGGGTCCCACTATGGCTACACCTTC. It encodes CSVTGSHYGYTF.

The DNA for the CDR3 is TGTGCCTGGAGTGCTGGAGTTGGCGAGCAGTACTTC. Translating it yields CAWSAGVGEQYF. V and J are TRBV30 and TRBJ2-7; D ambiguous. The CDR3 is made up of 12 amino acids. The germline gives CDR1 GTSNPN, CDR2 SVGIG (reference sequence). Trimming left V 1 base short and J 6 bases short, with 10 bases between.

This chain uses TRBV5-1 with TRBJ2-3, with D possibly matching TRBD2 (6 bases). There are 15 residues in the CDR3. Looked up from germline, CDR1 is SGHRS and CDR2 is YFSETQ. Trimming took off 5 bases at V and 6 bases at J, with 19 bases between the two ends. The CDR3 coding sequence is TGCGCCAGCAGTCCCTATAGCGGAGAGAGCGATACGCAGTATTTT. Protein product: CASSPYSGESDTQYF.

This clone was detected only a few times. This chain uses TRBV10-3 with TRBJ2-1; 10 nucleotides line up with TRBD2. The CDR3 contains 17 residues. V shed 2 bases, J shed 1 base, and the junction held 5 bases outside the gene matches. Germline values: CDR1 ENHRY, CDR2 SYGVKD. The chain's CDR3 is CAISEAGSGGSYNEQFF. Written as DNA, the CDR3 is TGTGCCATCAGTGAGGCAGGTAGCGGGGGGTCCTACAATGAGCAGTTCTTC.

This chain joins TRBV9 and TRBJ2-1; a weak D match, TRBD1 (6 bases). This CDR3 spans 15 amino acids. Trimming left V 2 bases short and J 5 bases short, with 14 bases between. Germline values: CDR1 SGDLS, CDR2 YYNGEE. This chain's CDR3 is CASSVGTGTHNEQFF. In DNA, the CDR3 is TGTGCCAGCAGCGTGGGGACCGGGACACACAATGAGCAGTTCTTC.

This clone was seen only a few times. The V and J genes are TRBV29-1 and TRBJ1-4; D call uncertain. Germline CDR1 and CDR2: SQVTM and ANQGSEA. The CDR3 runs to 11 residues. V was trimmed by 7 bases and J by 7 bases, leaving 10 bases between them. CDR3 bases: TGCAGCGATGCGGCGGGTGAAAAACTGTTTTTT. This encodes CSDAAGEKLFF.

This clone was detected a few times. This chain joins TRBV4-3 and TRBJ2-7; D uncertain. In germline, CDR1 is LGHNA, CDR2 YSLEER. With 1 base removed from V and 5 bases from J, the gap between germline ends came to 12 bases. This CDR3 has 14 amino acids. For the CDR3, the DNA is TGCGCCAGCAGCCAAGGTCTGAAGAGCCACGAGCAGTACTTC. Its translation is CASSQGLKSHEQYF.

The V and J genes are TRBV30 and TRBJ2-7; weak D call: TRBD2 (6 bases). In germline, CDR1 is GTSNPN, CDR2 SVGIG (reference sequence). V was trimmed by 3 bases and J by 3 bases, leaving 12 bases between them. This CDR3 is 13 amino acids long. CDR3 in amino acids: CAWRAGLGYEQYF. CDR3 in DNA: TGTGCCTGGAGGGCGGGACTGGGCTACGAGCAGTACTTC. The full variable domain, in which reference TRBV30 and TRBJ2-7 provide the parts outside the CDR3, is SQTIHQWPATLVQPVGSPLSLECTVEGTSNPNLYWYRQAAGRGLQLLFYSVGIGQISSEVPQNLSASRPQDRQFILSSKKLLLSDSGFYLCAWRAGLGYEQYFGPGTRLTVT.

V usage is TRBV9 and J usage is TRBJ2-2; D gene unclear. Germline CDR1 reads SGDLS; CDR2 reads YYNGEE. Trimming removed 4 bases at V and 0 bases at J, with 7 bases between. This CDR3 spans 14 amino acids. Written as DNA, the CDR3 is TGTGCCAGCAGCTCCCGTGCGAACACCGGGGAGCTGTTTTTT. Encoded protein: CASSSRANTGELFF.

V usage is TRBV6-6 and J usage is TRBJ1-5; 7 nucleotides agree with TRBD1. The ends lost 10 bases at V and 2 bases at J; junction bases unmatched: 5. From germline, CDR1 is MNHNY and CDR2 SVGAGI (reference sequence). The CDR3 contains 13 residues. CDR3 coding DNA: TGTGCCACAGGGACAGAGGGCAATCAGCCCCAGCATTTT. Protein: CATGTEGNQPQHF.

The chain uses TRBV2 and TRBJ2-4, with 9 bases aligning to TRBD1. The CDR3 is made up of 15 amino acids. V shed 5 bases, J shed 7 bases, and the junction held 9 bases outside the gene matches. Germline-derived CDR1 and CDR2 are SNHLY and FYNNEI. CDR3 coding DNA: TGTGCCAGCAGTCAGACCGACGGACAGGGGAACATTCAGTACTTC. This codes for CASSQTDGQGNIQYF.

The rearrangement uses TRBV30 and TRBJ1-1; weak D call: TRBD1 (5 bases). Per germline, CDR1 GTSNPN and CDR2 SVGIG (reference sequence). V lost 0 bases and J lost 7, with 9 bases in between. This CDR3 contains 12 residues. DNA for the CDR3: TGTGCCTGGAGTGTACGGGGCGGTGAAGCTTTCTTT. It yields the protein CAWSVRGGEAFF.

The V call is TRBV11-1, the J call TRBJ2-1; 11 positions agree with TRBD1. The germline V gene has CDR1 SGHAT and CDR2 FQDESV (reference sequence). V lost 5 bases to trimming and J lost 4 bases; unmatched junction nucleotides: 7. The CDR3 has 16 amino acids. The CDR3 spells CASSPRTGGGYNEQFF. For the CDR3, the DNA is TGTGCCAGCAGCCCGCGGACAGGGGGCGGGTACAATGAGCAGTTCTTC.

The chain employs TRBV30 and TRBJ1-5; the D gene is possibly TRBD1 (5 bases). Trimming removed 0 bases from V and 4 bases from J, with 10 bases in between. Per germline, CDR1 GTSNPN and CDR2 SVGIG (reference sequence). This CDR3 region has 14 residues. The CDR3 reads CAWSVLDTNQPQHF. The CDR3 region has the DNA TGTGCCTGGAGTGTATTGGACACTAATCAGCCCCAGCATTTT.

This clone appeared a few times. The chain employs TRBV4-3 and TRBJ2-1; 10 bases align to TRBD2. The length of the CDR3 is 18 residues. The trim removed 1 base at V and 7 bases at J, leaving 13 bases unmatched. Germline V gene lookup returns CDR1 LGHNA and CDR2 YSLEER. CDR3 residues: CASSQGGKREGRWNEQFF. The CDR3 nucleotides read TGCGCCAGCAGCCAAGGGGGCAAGCGGGAGGGCCGATGGAATGAGCAGTTCTTC.